Below, 5 T cell receptor beta chains from the same sample are listed, as sequenced in a study of blood T cell repertoires in COVID-19. Sequencing used immunoSEQ multiplex PCR; TCRdb keeps in-frame clones, though not all of them. This sample has 270,000 or so clones; roughly nine tenths occur once, and the top ten carry 11%. Source material: peripheral blood. Every receptor here comes from a woman under 40 with COVID-19, enrolled during active disease.

The chain links TRBV5-4 to TRBJ1-1; perhaps TRBD1 as D (6 bases). The germline V gene encodes CDR1 SGHNT and CDR2 YYREEE (reference sequence). V lost 4 bases to trimming and J lost 13 bases, with 20 bases between them. The CDR3 spans 13 residues. The CDR3 DNA reads as TGTGCCAGCAGCGTGTTCTTTGGGGGCGTCTTTTTCTTT. It encodes CASSVFFGGVFFF.

V gene TRBV4-1 combines with J gene TRBJ2-7; D is perhaps TRBD1 (6 bases). Per the germline V gene, CDR1 is MGHRA and CDR2 is YSYEKL. Trimming shortened V by 3 bases and J by 3 bases, and 12 bases separated the two germline ends. The CDR3 covers 14 residues. The DNA for the CDR3 is TGCGCCAGCAGCCAGAGTCAGGGGCGCTACGAGCAGTACTTC. Its translation is CASSQSQGRYEQYF.

This clone occurred many times. This chain joins TRBV12-5 and TRBJ1-1; unclear D gene. The germline V and J ends were trimmed by 3 bases and 7 bases, with 9 bases remaining between them. Looked up from germline, CDR1 is LGHNT and CDR2 is FRNRAP. The CDR3 spans 12 residues. The CDR3 nucleotides read TGTGCTAGTGGTTTATCCAGGTATGAAGCTTTCTTT. Amino acid sequence: CASGLSRYEAFF.

This chain connects TRBV10-3 to TRBJ1-1; D unresolved. The CDR3 is made up of 13 amino acids. The germline CDR1 and CDR2 sequences are ENHRY and SYGVKD. V was cut by 3 bases and J by 4 bases, with 9 bases left in between. The CDR3: CAISDPGGTEAFF. The CDR3 DNA reads as TGTGCCATCAGTGACCCGGGAGGCACTGAAGCTTTCTTT.

The chain joins TRBV7-9 to TRBJ1-3, with unresolved D. CDR3 length equals 14 residues. V dropped 2 bases and J dropped 0 bases, with 5 bases sitting between them. Germline V gene lookup returns CDR1 SEHNR and CDR2 FQNEAQ (reference sequence). In DNA form, the CDR3 reads TGTGCCAGCAGCTTAAGCAACTCTGGAAACACCATATATTTT. It encodes CASSLSNSGNTIYF.